Each of the 27 T cell receptor beta chains below was sequenced from the same sample in a study of response to subunit inactivated influenza vaccine. Using its own MiXCR run on the RT-PCR reads, TCRdb lists one record per CDR3 protein. Of approximately 520,000 distinct CDR3 sequences listed, about 15% are singletons. This sample comprised CD4+ T cells sorted from PBMCs, obtained less than 30 months after vaccination. The receptors come from a man in his fifties or sixties who received an inactivated influenza vaccine.

The chain combines TRBV10-1 with TRBJ2-1; 10 bases agree with TRBD1. This CDR3 has 16 residues. CDR1 is WNHNN and CDR2 is SYGVQD in the germline V gene (reference sequence). J gave up 6 bases and V 5 bases, and 10 bases lay outside the gene matches. The CDR3 bases are TGCGCCAGCAGTTATGAACGGGACAGGGGTCTCAATGAGCAGTTCTTC. Translating it yields CASSYERDRGLNEQFF.

This clonotype was detected a few times. The chain joins TRBV6-5 to TRBJ2-6; weak D call: TRBD2 (5 bases). Germline CDR1 MNHEY, CDR2 SVGAGI. V was clipped by 2 bases and J by 11 bases, with 13 bases between them. The CDR3 consists of 14 residues. The CDR3 spells CASSYRRGPDVLTF. The CDR3 nucleotides read TGTGCCAGCAGTTACCGCCGCGGGCCTGACGTCCTGACTTTC.

A few counts support this clonotype. This chain links TRBV20-1 with TRBJ1-1; D possibly corresponds to TRBD1 (5 bases). Germline V gene lookup returns CDR1 DFQATT and CDR2 SNEGSKA (reference sequence). V lost 3 bases, J lost 0 bases, and 14 bases lay in between. CDR3 length: 15 residues. Written as DNA, the CDR3 is TGCAGTGCTAGCACAGGCCGGAGCATGAACACTGAAGCTTTCTTT. This gives the protein CSASTGRSMNTEAFF.

This clonotype was seen ten or more times. This chain joins TRBV10-3 and TRBJ2-1; D ambiguous. This CDR3 spans 11 amino acids. Trimming took off 3 bases at V and 5 bases at J, with 2 bases between the two ends. Germline-derived CDR1 and CDR2 are ENHRY and SYGVKD. The CDR3, as DNA: TGTGCCATCAGTGAAGACAATGAGCAGTTCTTC. Its translation: CAISEDNEQFF.

This clonotype showed up just a few times. This chain joins TRBV7-8 and TRBJ1-1; D possibly corresponds to TRBD1 (5 bases). V was pared by 6 bases and J by 4 bases, with 15 bases between. Looked up from germline, CDR1 is SGHVS and CDR2 is FQNEAQ. The length of the CDR3 is 14 residues. The CDR3 loop reads CASSLGQGLTEAFF. CDR3 nucleotides: TGTGCCAGCAGTTTGGGGCAGGGTCTCACTGAAGCTTTCTTT.

There are many counts of this clonotype. This sequence joins TRBV29-1 and TRBJ2-3, with D maybe TRBD2 (6 bases). Trimming cost V 0 bases and J 1 base, with 14 bases left between them. The germline gives CDR1 SQVTM, CDR2 ANQGSEA. The length of the CDR3 is 16 residues. CDR3 sequence (DNA): TGCAGCGTTGAAGACCGTGTAGCGGTAGGCACAGATACGCAGTATTTT. This codes for CSVEDRVAVGTDTQYF.

The chain combines TRBV29-1 with TRBJ2-5; TRBD1 matches at 10 bases. CDR3 length: 16 residues. V was pared by 1 base and J by 7 bases, with 12 bases of the junction left unmatched. CDR1 SQVTM and CDR2 ANQGSEA come from the germline V gene. In DNA form, the CDR3 reads TGCAGCGTTGAAGGACAGGGGGCTAGGATGAGCGGGACCCAGTACTTC. Protein: CSVEGQGARMSGTQYF.

A few counts support this clonotype. The chain joins TRBV5-1 to TRBJ2-2; 7 bases map to TRBD2. With 3 bases clipped from V and 6 bases from J, the junction kept 2 bases outside the gene matches. Germline CDR1 SGHRS, CDR2 YFSETQ. This CDR3 spans 13 amino acids. The CDR3 sequence: CASSSREPGELFF. As DNA, the CDR3 is TGCGCCAGCAGCTCGCGGGAGCCCGGGGAGCTGTTTTTT.

This chain joins TRBV6-2 or TRBV6-3 and TRBJ2-3, with D tentatively TRBD2 (6 bases). Germline V CDR1 and CDR2: MNHEY, SVGEGT. Trimming took 2 bases from V and 2 from J, leaving 14 bases between them. This CDR3 is 16 amino acids long. CDR3 in DNA: TGTGCCAGCAGTTACGGTAGCGGAACTAACACAGATACGCAGTATTTT. Translated: CASSYGSGTNTDTQYF.

The chain carries TRBV20-1 and TRBJ2-5, with 10 bases that match TRBD1. The germline CDR1 and CDR2 sequences are DFQATT and SNEGSKA (reference sequence). V lost 5 bases, J lost 1 base, and 13 bases stayed unmatched. This CDR3 has 17 residues. The CDR3: CSAQGQGSGVLQETQYF. In nucleotides, the CDR3 is TGCAGTGCTCAGGGACAGGGGAGCGGGGTTCTCCAAGAGACCCAGTACTTC.

This clonotype was found a few times. V is TRBV20-1 and J is TRBJ2-7, with D maybe TRBD1 (5 bases). The CDR3 totals 13 residues. Per germline, CDR1 DFQATT and CDR2 SNEGSKA (reference sequence). V was cut by 0 bases and J by 6 bases, with 12 bases left in between. The CDR3 here is CSARDPGHSEQYF. In DNA, the CDR3 is TGCAGTGCTAGAGATCCCGGACATAGCGAGCAGTACTTC.

This clonotype was seen ten or more times. The chain combines TRBV20-1 with TRBJ2-1; 11 nucleotides line up with TRBD2. Germline V gene data show CDR1 as DFQATT and CDR2 as SNEGSKA (reference sequence). This CDR3 contains 13 residues. With V trimmed by 5 bases and J by 5 bases, 2 bases remained unmatched. CDR3 amino acids: CSAPGLADNEQFF. CDR3 nucleotide sequence: TGCAGTGCTCCGGGACTAGCGGACAATGAGCAGTTCTTC.

This clonotype was counted once. A junction boundary mismatches the germline segment, possibly from a read error. The V gene is TRBV20-1, the J gene TRBJ2-2, with D perhaps TRBD2 (5 bases). Germline loops: CDR1 DFQATT, CDR2 SNEGSKA (reference sequence). The CDR3 length is 13 residues. The CDR3 DNA follows: TGCAGTGCTAGAGAAGGGAGCACCGGGCAGCTGTTTTTT. Its translation: CSAREGSTGQLFF.

The genes are TRBV20-1 and TRBJ2-5; the match to TRBD2 covers 11 bases. Trimming took 5 bases from V and 6 from J; bases not matched to a gene: 23. The CDR3 runs to 19 residues. Germline loops: CDR1 DFQATT, CDR2 SNEGSKA (reference sequence). The CDR3 reads CSALTGRVSGRALLKTQYF. As DNA, the CDR3 is TGCAGTGCTCTAACCGGGCGTGTTAGCGGGAGGGCCCTTCTAAAGACCCAGTACTTC.

V gene TRBV4-2 combines with J gene TRBJ2-3; D remains ambiguous. The CDR3 totals 16 residues. V lost 0 bases, J lost 2 bases, and 12 bases lay in between. Germline lookup yields CDR1 LGHNA and CDR2 YNFKEQ. CDR3 protein: CASSQDEDHHTDTQYF. CDR3 nucleotides: TGTGCCAGCAGCCAAGACGAGGACCACCACACAGATACGCAGTATTTT.

This sequence joins TRBV7-2 and TRBJ1-1; possibly TRBD1 for D (5 bases). Germline loops: CDR1 SGHTA, CDR2 FQGNSA. Trimming removed 1 base from V and 1 base from J, with 10 bases in between. The CDR3 is 15 amino acids. The CDR3 bases are TGTGCCAGCAGCTTAGGGGGCAGGCAGAACACTGAAGCTTTCTTT. Residues: CASSLGGRQNTEAFF.

The chain joins TRBV10-3 to TRBJ2-7; the match to TRBD1 covers 9 bases. The V gene end was trimmed by 5 bases and the J gene end by 5 bases; junction bases not matched to a gene: 10. CDR3 length: 15 residues. Germline V gene lookup returns CDR1 ENHRY and CDR2 SYGVKD. The CDR3 coding sequence is TGTGCCATCAGTCCCGGGACAGGGAATCTAGACGAGCAGTACTTC. It encodes CAISPGTGNLDEQYF.

The chain uses TRBV4-3 and TRBJ1-4; D remains unclear. The CDR3 is made up of 12 amino acids. Trimming left V 4 bases short and J 11 bases short, with 11 bases between. The germline gives CDR1 LGHNA, CDR2 YSLEER. The CDR3 DNA follows: TGCGCCAGCAGCCGGTCCAGAGGGAAACTGTTTTTT. Translation: CASSRSRGKLFF.

This clonotype was found a few times. The V gene is TRBV15, the J gene TRBJ1-4, with 7 positions matching TRBD1. Germline CDR1 reads LNHNV; CDR2 reads YYDKDF (reference sequence). This CDR3 region has 15 residues. After removal of 2 bases from V and 7 bases from J, the junction contained 7 bases not matched to a gene. This CDR3 reads CATSRLTGVGEKLFF. Here the CDR3 DNA reads TGTGCCACCAGCAGACTTACAGGGGTGGGTGAAAAACTGTTTTTT.

The chain recombines TRBV4-2 with TRBJ2-4, with 8 positions matching TRBD2. This CDR3 region has 17 residues. V shed 5 bases and J 0 bases; nucleotides not matched to a gene: 9. Germline V gene data show CDR1 as LGHNA and CDR2 as YNFKEQ. CDR3 DNA: TGTGCCAGCAGCGGAACTAGCGGACTATTAGCCAAAAACATTCAGTACTTC. Translation gives CASSGTSGLLAKNIQYF.

In its sample, this clonotype was seen a few times. The CDR3, as DNA: TGCAGTGCACCGACTAGCGGACTTACAGAGACCCAGTACTTC. It is translated as CSAPTSGLTETQYF. The genes are TRBV20-1 and TRBJ2-5, with TRBD2 identical over 9 bases. After removal of 6 bases from V and 4 bases from J, the junction contained 9 bases not matched to a gene. The CDR3 totals 14 residues. Germline CDR1 DFQATT, CDR2 SNEGSKA (reference sequence).

The chain has TRBV4-1 and TRBJ1-2; tentative D call: TRBD1 (6 bases). Germline V gene data show CDR1 as MGHRA and CDR2 as YSYEKL. The CDR3 totals 13 residues. With 8 bases removed from V and 4 bases from J, the gap between germline ends came to 14 bases. The CDR3 DNA sequence: TGCGCCAGCGCCGGGGGCGGAAGCTATGGCTACACCTTC. Protein product: CASAGGGSYGYTF.

V gene TRBV6-5 combines with J gene TRBJ1-1, with TRBD1 as a possible D gene (6 bases). V was shortened by 4 bases and J by 9 bases, with 21 bases between the two germline ends. Germline lookup yields CDR1 MNHEY and CDR2 SVGAGI. The CDR3 is made up of 15 amino acids. The chain's CDR3 is CASSSGKGGLSKAFF. CDR3 nucleotide sequence: TGTGCCAGCAGTTCGGGAAAAGGGGGGTTAAGTAAAGCTTTCTTT.

This clonotype was counted many times. The chain employs TRBV7-9 and TRBJ1-1; D possibly corresponds to TRBD1 (5 bases). The CDR3 has 13 amino acids. Germline V gene lookup returns CDR1 SEHNR and CDR2 FQNEAQ (reference sequence). V was cut by 5 bases and J by 3 bases, with 10 bases left in between. The CDR3 DNA sequence: TGTGCCAGCAGCCAGGGCGGGGACACTGAAGCTTTCTTT. Encoded protein: CASSQGGDTEAFF. The full variable domain, its missing parts supplied by reference TRBV7-9 and TRBJ1-1, is DTGVSQNPRHKITKRGQNVTFRCDPISEHNRLYWYRQTLGQGPEFLTYFQNEAQLEKSRLLSDRFSAERPKGSFSTLEIQRTEQGDSAMYLCASSQGGDTEAFFGQGTRLTVV.

The chain links TRBV28 to TRBJ1-3; 7 nucleotides agree with TRBD1. From germline, CDR1 is MDHEN and CDR2 SYDVKM. With V trimmed by 6 bases and J by 3 bases, 14 bases remained unmatched. The CDR3 length is 17 residues. As DNA, the CDR3 is TGTGCCAGCAGCGGGGGGCAGGGGGACCCTCTTGGAAACACCATATATTTT. Its protein is CASSGGQGDPLGNTIYF.

The CDR3 DNA is TGCGCCAGCAGCCTGCGTAGTTCTGGGGACGGGGAGCTGTTTTTT. This translates into CASSLRSSGDGELFF. The chain combines TRBV5-1 with TRBJ2-2, with unresolved D. Trimming cost V 4 bases and J 7 bases, with 17 bases left between them. The CDR3 has 15 amino acids. Per the germline V gene, CDR1 is SGHRS and CDR2 is YFSETQ.

This chain joins TRBV9 and TRBJ1-5; no clear D gene. Germline V gene lookup returns CDR1 SGDLS and CDR2 YYNGEE. The ends were cut back, 4 bases at V and 0 bases at J, with 14 bases in the middle. This CDR3 comprises 16 residues. The CDR3 sequence: CASSPGVGYSNQPQHF. The CDR3 DNA sequence: TGTGCCAGCAGCCCAGGCGTGGGTTATAGCAATCAGCCCCAGCATTTT.